The rows below give T cell receptor beta chains drawn from one sample of a study of T cell responses to AZD1222 COVID-19 vaccine. Assay: immunoSEQ multiplex PCR; the TCRdb copy retains only in-frame clones and omits some. Among around 130,000 clones listed, over 85% were seen once. The sequenced sample was peripheral blood, obtained on day 0 of AZD1222 vaccination. These receptors all stem from an adult in good health. Each CDR3 is given with its conserved first and last residue. The order of the fields is V gene, CDR3 protein.

v_gene: TRBV15; CDR3aa: CATSRDWGATGNTIYF
v_gene: TRBV10-1; CDR3aa: CASSDGQGGTQYF
v_gene: TRBV18; CDR3aa: CASSEVERSPLHF
v_gene: TRBV19; CDR3aa: CASNRRTDNQPQHF
v_gene: TRBV2; CDR3aa: CASMWGNEQFF
v_gene: TRBV7-2; CDR3aa: CASSLGGGPQETQYF
v_gene: TRBV19; CDR3aa: CASSPWTEEGGYTF
v_gene: TRBV9; CDR3aa: CASSVGSAGRAFF
v_gene: TRBV29-1; CDR3aa: CSVRGPGGYTF
v_gene: TRBV18; CDR3aa: CASSPPSGGHNYGYTF
v_gene: TRBV29-1; CDR3aa: CSVDLAESTDTQYF
v_gene: TRBV6-2/TRBV6-3; CDR3aa: CASSPGQGGNTIYF
v_gene: TRBV2; CDR3aa: CASTGGLEETQYF
v_gene: TRBV2; CDR3aa: CASSGFYEQYF
v_gene: TRBV5-1; CDR3aa: CASSLAPSTEAFF
v_gene: TRBV27; CDR3aa: CASSLFAGGETEAFF
v_gene: TRBV5-6; CDR3aa: CASSSGTGEGYGYTF
v_gene: TRBV5-1; CDR3aa: CASSLGQGLGEQYF
v_gene: TRBV6-2/TRBV6-3; CDR3aa: CASSYEVNGNTIYF
v_gene: TRBV6-6; CDR3aa: CANGDTDTQYF
v_gene: TRBV29-1; CDR3aa: CSVDGQPPNYGYTF
v_gene: TRBV7-3; CDR3aa: CASSSSTPATGELFF
v_gene: TRBV6-1; CDR3aa: CASSEIRGSYGNTIYF
v_gene: TRBV29-1; CDR3aa: CSVTGGAYGYTF
v_gene: TRBV5-6; CDR3aa: CASSFGRAYEKLFF
v_gene: TRBV2; CDR3aa: CASSDLGGGGYGYTF
v_gene: TRBV2; CDR3aa: CASSDWNTEAFF
v_gene: TRBV5-8; CDR3aa: CASSLARRAFF
v_gene: TRBV20-1; CDR3aa: CSASRAETQYF
v_gene: TRBV4-1; CDR3aa: CASSQIASGGVDTQYF
v_gene: TRBV7-2; CDR3aa: CASSVTGGDYGYTF
v_gene: TRBV5-8; CDR3aa: CASSTHPTGVGVSPLHF
v_gene: TRBV29-1; CDR3aa: CSVDGAGAWTEAFF
v_gene: TRBV11-2; CDR3aa: CASSPNRGQAKNIQYF
v_gene: TRBV13; CDR3aa: CASSGQTTNEKLFF
v_gene: TRBV19; CDR3aa: CASSIAPGRGVSGNTIYF
v_gene: TRBV5-4; CDR3aa: CASSSGGGTDTQYF
v_gene: TRBV5-4; CDR3aa: CASSLSGGIFGTQYF
v_gene: TRBV4-1; CDR3aa: CASSQDQRTGAYGYTF
v_gene: TRBV7-9; CDR3aa: CASSQIPGQGFNTEAFF